Sequencing of this T cell receptor (beta chain) was carried out in a study of shared clonotypes between healthy human individuals. The repertoire was sequenced with immunoSEQ multiplex PCR; TCRdb's copy has only in-frame clones and lacks some. This sample yields some 2,500,000 clones, of which over 85% are seen a single time; about 0.34% belongs to the top ten. Looked up from germline, CDR1 is LNHDA and CDR2 is SQIVND (reference sequence). The CDR3 consists of 13 residues. Trimming left V 7 bases short and J 4 bases short, with 13 bases between. The gene calls are TRBV19 and TRBJ1-2; weak D call: TRBD1 (6 bases). The sequence derives from a man aged 18 to 29 in good health. Some clones in this sample may be carry-over from other donors' samples. Material: naive CD4+ T cells from PBMCs. Subset defined: CD45RA+ positively selected. The CDR3 loop reads CASKTRTAYGYTF. CDR3 coding DNA: TGTGCCAGTAAAACCCGGACAGCCTATGGCTACACCTTC.